One and the same sample provided the 18 T cell receptor beta chains below, sequenced in a study of cytomegalovirus exposure and HLA in healthy donors. The PCR was carried out with 60 Vbeta primers and 13 Jbeta primers. Clones were read by immunoSEQ multiplex PCR, and TCRdb kept only the in-frame ones, dropping some. This repertoire includes 150,000 to 250,000 clones. Sequenced input: PBMCs. Source of these receptors: a boy younger than 18 in good health and CMV-seronegative.

The J gene is TRBJ2-1, the V gene TRBV10-2; the match to TRBD2 covers 8 bases. CDR3 length equals 13 residues. CDR1 WSHSY and CDR2 SAAADI come from the germline V gene. J gave up 7 bases and V 8 bases, and 7 bases lay outside the gene matches. The CDR3 nucleotides are TGCGCCAGCTCGGGGGGGGCTGCGAATGAGCAGTTCTTC. The encoded protein is CASSGGAANEQFF.

The chain uses TRBV28 and TRBJ1-4, with 7 bases that match TRBD1. The CDR3 consists of 16 residues. Germline V gives CDR1 MDHEN, CDR2 SYDVKM. With V trimmed by 6 bases and J by 3 bases, 10 bases remained unmatched. CDR3 sequence reads: CASRTDRVAANEKLFF. The CDR3 DNA reads TGTGCCAGCAGGACTGACAGGGTGGCTGCTAATGAAAAACTGTTTTTT.

V gene TRBV6-6 combines with J gene TRBJ2-7; tentatively, D is TRBD2 (5 bases). In germline, CDR1 is MNHNY, CDR2 SVGAGI (reference sequence). This CDR3 is 15 amino acids long. V lost 1 base, J lost 3 bases, and 13 bases lay in between. Written as DNA, the CDR3 is TGTGCCAGCAGTTACTTCACGGGATCCTACTACGAGCAGTACTTC. It translates to CASSYFTGSYYEQYF.

Worth noting for this clone: Distinct nucleotide sequences in the sample also encode this CDR3. The chain employs TRBV4-1 and TRBJ2-5; TRBD1 matches at 7 bases. The ends lost 2 bases at V and 5 bases at J; junction bases unmatched: 2. CDR1 and CDR2 (germline): MGHRA, YSYEKL. The CDR3 length is 13 residues. Written as DNA, the CDR3 is TGCGCCAGCAGCCAAAGGGGGCAGGAGACCCAGTACTTC. It specifies CASSQRGQETQYF.

V gene TRBV9 combines with J gene TRBJ2-1; 16 bases map to TRBD2. The CDR3 is 18 residues long. With 4 bases clipped from V and 0 bases from J, the junction kept 4 bases outside the gene matches. Germline V gene data show CDR1 as SGDLS and CDR2 as YYNGEE. Here the CDR3 DNA reads TGTGCCAGCAGCCCGGGACTAGCGGGGGGGAGCTCCTACAATGAGCAGTTCTTC. Translated: CASSPGLAGGSSYNEQFF.

V gene TRBV6-6 combines with J gene TRBJ1-2; D unresolved. This CDR3 is built from 13 residues. V lost 9 bases, J lost 5 bases, and 16 bases lay in between. In germline, CDR1 is MNHNY, CDR2 SVGAGI (reference sequence). The CDR3, as DNA: TGTGCCAGTAACTTGGGCCAGTATTATGGCTACACCTTC. Protein: CASNLGQYYGYTF.

For the CDR3, the DNA is TGTGCCAGCAGCTTGGGACGGGGATCTGGGGCCAACGTCCTGACTTTC. It is translated as CASSLGRGSGANVLTF. The chain employs TRBV5-4 and TRBJ2-6; D perhaps matches TRBD2 (5 bases). Per the germline V gene, CDR1 is SGHNT and CDR2 is YYREEE (reference sequence). V shed 0 bases and J shed 1 base, with 8 bases lying between them. There are 16 residues in the CDR3.

Remarks on this clone: Compared with germline, one end of the junction differs, possibly owing to a read error. This chain joins TRBV10-3 and TRBJ1-2, with D possibly matching TRBD1 (5 bases). The CDR3 loop spans 16 amino acids. Germline CDR1 and CDR2: ENHRY and SYGVKD. For the CDR3, the DNA is TGTGCCATCAGTGAGCCGGAGCAACAGGTTAACTATGGCTACGCCTTC. Translated: CAISEPEQQVNYGYAF.

Of note for this clone: The CDR3 carries no conserved terminal phenylalanine or tryptophan, so it likely arises from a read error. This rearrangement joins TRBV6-5 to TRBJ1-2; no reliable D call. Between the trimmed V and J ends, which lost 6 bases and 0 bases, there was a span of 14 bases. This CDR3 has 15 amino acids. From germline, CDR1 is MNHEY and CDR2 SVGAGI. The CDR3 coding sequence is TGTGCCAGCAGGGTGGAAGTGACGGCTAACTATGGCTACACCTCC. This encodes CASRVEVTANYGYTS.

V usage is TRBV5-1 and J usage is TRBJ2-2, with 8 bases matching TRBD1. The CDR3 runs 15 residues. Trimming at V came to 4 bases and at J to 5 bases, leaving 7 bases not matched to a gene. Germline CDR1 reads SGHRS; CDR2 reads YFSETQ. The CDR3: CASSPRQGRTGELFF. CDR3 coding DNA: TGCGCCAGCAGCCCACGACAGGGGCGGACCGGGGAGCTGTTTTTT.

V gene TRBV4-3 combines with J gene TRBJ1-6; D is unclear. The CDR3 covers 16 residues. V lost 6 bases to trimming and J lost 3 bases, with 15 bases between them. Germline V gene sequence: CDR1 LGHNA, CDR2 YSLEER. The CDR3 DNA follows: TGCGCCAGCAGTCGAGACGGCCTAGACTATAATTCACCCCTCCACTTT. This codes for CASSRDGLDYNSPLHF.

The gene calls are TRBV6-5 and TRBJ2-7; TRBD1 is a possible D gene (6 bases). This CDR3 has 15 residues. Germline V lookup: CDR1 MNHEY, CDR2 SVGAGI. Trimming removed 6 bases at V and 2 bases at J, with 17 bases between. In DNA, the CDR3 is TGTGCCAGCAGCCCTTCCGGGACACATACCTACGAGCAGTACTTC. Residues: CASSPSGTHTYEQYF.

V is TRBV28 and J is TRBJ2-5; the match to TRBD1 covers 7 bases. This CDR3 is built from 14 residues. CDR1 is MDHEN and CDR2 is SYDVKM in the germline V gene. V lost 5 bases, J lost 9 bases, and 12 bases stayed unmatched. The CDR3 spells CASSHRGGRGAQYF. In DNA form, the CDR3 reads TGTGCCAGCAGTCATAGAGGGGGCAGGGGCGCCCAGTACTTC.

The chain carries TRBV19 and TRBJ2-6; 7 bases line up with TRBD1. Trimming removed 2 bases from V and 0 bases from J; junction bases left unmatched: 13. The germline V gene has CDR1 LNHDA and CDR2 SQIVND (reference sequence). This CDR3 comprises 20 residues. The CDR3 here is CASSIKGQPPRISGANVLTF. CDR3 coding DNA: TGTGCCAGTAGTATAAAGGGACAGCCGCCTAGAATCTCTGGGGCCAACGTCCTGACTTTC.

V usage is TRBV5-6 and J usage is TRBJ1-4; perhaps TRBD1 as D (6 bases). Trimming removed 3 bases from V and 7 bases from J, with 13 bases in between. The CDR3 covers 14 residues. Germline assignment: CDR1 SGHDT and CDR2 YYEEEE. DNA for the CDR3: TGTGCCAGCAGCTCGGGGGGCCTGGGTGAAAAACTGTTTTTT. It specifies CASSSGGLGEKLFF.

The gene calls are TRBV7-9 and TRBJ2-7; 9 positions match TRBD2. The J segment lost 5 bases and the V segment lost 5 bases, leaving 10 bases of the junction unmatched. The germline CDR1 and CDR2 sequences are SEHNR and FQNEAQ (reference sequence). The length of the CDR3 is 15 residues. This CDR3 is CASSPSGGPSDEQYF. In DNA, the CDR3 is TGTGCCAGCAGCCCCAGCGGGGGGCCCTCGGACGAGCAGTACTTC.

The chain employs TRBV10-3 and TRBJ2-3, with a weak D call TRBD2 (5 bases). This CDR3 has 15 amino acids. CDR1 and CDR2 from the germline V gene are ENHRY and SYGVKD. With 5 bases removed from V and 6 bases from J, the gap between germline ends came to 18 bases. The CDR3 here is CAISPEGGRGDTQYF. In DNA, the CDR3 is TGTGCCATCAGTCCCGAGGGTGGGCGAGGGGATACGCAGTATTTT.

The rearrangement uses TRBV5-4 and TRBJ2-3; 8 positions match TRBD2. V lost 4 bases and J lost 5; bases outside the gene matches: 6. CDR1 and CDR2 (germline): SGHNT, YYREEE (reference sequence). CDR3 length equals 14 residues. The CDR3 nucleotides are TGTGCCAGCAGCCCGGGGGGGGGCCTAGATACGCAGTATTTT. Residues: CASSPGGGLDTQYF. Combining the CDR3 with reference TRBV5-4 and TRBJ2-3 gives the whole variable domain ETGVTQSPTHLIKTRGQQVTLRCSSQSGHNTVSWYQQALGQGPQFIFQYYREEENGRGNFPPRFSGLQFPNYSSELNVNALELDDSALYLCASSPGGGLDTQYFGPGTRLTVL.